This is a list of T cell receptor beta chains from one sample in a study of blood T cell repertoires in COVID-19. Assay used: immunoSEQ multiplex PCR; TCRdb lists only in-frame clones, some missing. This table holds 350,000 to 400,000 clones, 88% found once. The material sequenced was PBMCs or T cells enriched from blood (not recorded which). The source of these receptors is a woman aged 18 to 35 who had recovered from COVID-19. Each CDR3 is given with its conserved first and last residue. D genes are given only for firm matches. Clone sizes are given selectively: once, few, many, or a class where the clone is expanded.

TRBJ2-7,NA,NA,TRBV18,CASSPASRGSYEQYF,TGTGCCAGCTCACCTGCAAGTCGGGGATCCTACGAGCAGTACTTC
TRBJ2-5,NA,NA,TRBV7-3,CASSLVGGETQYF,TGTGCCAGCAGCTTAGTGGGGGGAGAGACCCAGTACTTC
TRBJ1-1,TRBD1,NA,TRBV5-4,CASSPSATTGLTEAFF,TGTGCCAGCAGCCCCAGCGCCACGACAGGGTTGACTGAAGCTTTCTTT
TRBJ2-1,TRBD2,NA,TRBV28,CASSFPSGGVDEQFF,TGTGCCAGCAGTTTCCCTAGCGGGGGGGTCGATGAGCAGTTCTTC
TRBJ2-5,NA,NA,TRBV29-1,CSVGRTQETQYF,TGCAGCGTTGGCAGGACACAAGAGACCCAGTACTTC
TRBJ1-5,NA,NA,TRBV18,CASSPEQSNQPQHF,TGTGCCAGCTCACCCGAACAGAGCAATCAGCCCCAGCATTTT
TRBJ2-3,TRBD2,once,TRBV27,CASSFIGLATDTQYF,TGTGCCAGCAGTTTTATTGGACTAGCGACAGATACGCAGTATTTT
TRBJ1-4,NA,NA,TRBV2,CASSEYQATNEKLFF,TGTGCCAGCAGTGAATATCAGGCAACTAATGAAAAACTGTTTTTT
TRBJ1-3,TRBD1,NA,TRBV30,CAWPDRVGNTIYF,TGTGCATGGCCCGACAGGGTGGGAAACACCATATATTTT
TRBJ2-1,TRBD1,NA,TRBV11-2,CASSLGWNRDRVNEQFF,TGTGCCAGCAGCTTAGGATGGAACCGGGACAGGGTGAATGAGCAGTTCTTC
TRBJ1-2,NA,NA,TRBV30,CAWDSYSYGYTF,TGTGCCTGGGACAGTTATTCGTATGGCTACACCTTC
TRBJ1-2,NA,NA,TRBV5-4,CASSLAGTPGNGYTF,TGTGCCAGCAGCTTGGCCGGGACACCTGGGAATGGCTACACCTTC
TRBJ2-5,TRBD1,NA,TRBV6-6,CASSYGTGAETQYF,TGTGCCAGCAGTTACGGGACAGGGGCAGAGACCCAGTACTTC
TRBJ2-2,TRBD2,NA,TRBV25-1,CASVPAGGPTGELFF,TGTGCCAGCGTCCCAGCGGGGGGGCCCACCGGGGAGCTGTTTTTT
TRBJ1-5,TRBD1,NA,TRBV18,CASSSRTGTEYQPQHF,TGTGCCAGCTCTTCGCGAACCGGGACAGAGTATCAGCCCCAGCATTTT
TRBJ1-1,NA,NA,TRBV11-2,CASSGIPQGYVTFF,TGTGCCAGCAGCGGTATCCCCCAGGGGTACGTAACTTTCTTT
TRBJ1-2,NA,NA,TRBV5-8,CASSLLQARNYGYTF,TGTGCCAGCAGCTTGCTCCAGGCCCGTAACTATGGCTACACCTTC
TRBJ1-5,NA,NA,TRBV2,CASSEGSPGQPQHF,TGTGCCAGCAGTGAAGGGTCCCCGGGACAGCCCCAGCATTTT
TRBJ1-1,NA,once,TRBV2,CASRGEQGNTEAFF,TGTGCCAGCAGGGGGGAACAGGGGAACACTGAAGCTTTCTTT
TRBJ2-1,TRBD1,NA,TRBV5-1,CASSSPGTGAYNEQFF,TGCGCCAGCAGCTCACCCGGGACAGGGGCCTACAATGAGCAGTTCTTC
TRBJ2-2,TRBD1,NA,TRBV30,CAWSRAGGITGELFF,TGTGCCTGGAGTAGGGCAGGGGGCATCACCGGGGAGCTGTTTTTT
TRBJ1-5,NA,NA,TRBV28,CASSFDQGRLRPQHF,TGTGCCAGCAGTTTTGACCAGGGCAGATTACGGCCCCAGCATTTT
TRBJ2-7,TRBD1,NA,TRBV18,CASRDSSFYEQYF,TGTGCCAGCCGGGACAGCTCCTTCTACGAGCAGTACTTC
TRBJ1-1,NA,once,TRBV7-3,CASSRGQKTEAFF,TGTGCCAGCAGCCGGGGTCAGAAAACTGAAGCTTTCTTT
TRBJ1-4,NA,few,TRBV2,CASRPTQISNEKLFF,TGTGCCAGCAGGCCAACACAGATTTCCAATGAAAAACTGTTTTTT
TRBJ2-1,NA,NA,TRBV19,CASIRGYNEQFF,TGTGCCAGTATCCGGGGTTACAATGAGCAGTTCTTC
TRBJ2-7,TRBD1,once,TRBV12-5,CASGLTDRIISYEQYF,TGTGCTAGTGGTTTGACGGACAGGATTATTTCCTACGAGCAGTACTTC
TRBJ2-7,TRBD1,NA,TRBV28,CASSPGGEQYF,TGTGCCAGCAGCCCAGGGGGAGAGCAGTACTTC
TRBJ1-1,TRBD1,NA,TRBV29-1,CSVQGQLNTEAFF,TGCAGCGTTCAGGGACAGCTGAACACTGAAGCTTTCTTT
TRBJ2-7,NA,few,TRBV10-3,CAISERRGYEQYF,TGTGCCATCAGTGAGCGGCGCGGATACGAGCAGTACTTC